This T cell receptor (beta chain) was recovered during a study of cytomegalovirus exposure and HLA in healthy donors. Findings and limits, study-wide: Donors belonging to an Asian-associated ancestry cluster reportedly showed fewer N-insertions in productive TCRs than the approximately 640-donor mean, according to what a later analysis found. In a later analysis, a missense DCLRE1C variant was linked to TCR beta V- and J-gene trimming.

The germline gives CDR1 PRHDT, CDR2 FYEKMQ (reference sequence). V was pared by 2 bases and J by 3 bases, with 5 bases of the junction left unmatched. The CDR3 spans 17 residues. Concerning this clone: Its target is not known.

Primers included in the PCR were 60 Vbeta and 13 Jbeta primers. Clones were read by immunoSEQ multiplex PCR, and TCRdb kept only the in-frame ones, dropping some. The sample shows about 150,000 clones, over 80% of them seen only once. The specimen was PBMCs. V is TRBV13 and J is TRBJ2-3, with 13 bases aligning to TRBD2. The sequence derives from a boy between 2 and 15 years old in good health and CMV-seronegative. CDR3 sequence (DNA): TGTGCCAGCAGCTTATACGGGACTAGCGGGAAAACAGATACGCAGTATTTT. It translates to CASSLYGTSGKTDTQYF.